What follows are 11 T cell receptor beta chains derived from one specimen sequenced in a study of immune evolution from preneoplasia to lung adenocarcinoma. Profiling relied on immunoSEQ multiplex PCR, and the TCRdb table lists in-frame clones only, not all of them. This sample has 8,500 to 14,000 clones; around 86% occur once, and the top ten carry more than 3%. Sequenced: FFPE invasive lung adenocarcinoma tissue. These receptors were collected from a person aged 70 to 85 with invasive lung adenocarcinoma.

The chain employs TRBV4-1 and TRBJ1-2; no firm D call. CDR1 MGHRA and CDR2 YSYEKL come from the germline V gene. V was clipped by 7 bases and J by 4 bases, with 13 bases between them. The CDR3 is 13 amino acids. The CDR3 bases are TGCGCCAGCAAGGAGGTCGGTGGCTATGGCTACACCTTC. Translation: CASKEVGGYGYTF.

CDR3 sequence: CASSLICGIPHNQPQHF. CDR3 nucleotide sequence: TGTGCCAGCAGCTTAATCTGTGGGATTCCCCACAATCAGCCCCAGCATTTT. The rearrangement links TRBV7-6 to TRBJ1-5; D is uncertain. Between the trimmed V and J ends, which lost 2 bases and 3 bases, there was a span of 17 bases. This CDR3 has 17 amino acids. Germline values: CDR1 SGHVS, CDR2 FNYEAQ.

This clone has a handful of counts. The chain carries TRBV4-2 and TRBJ2-5, with 9 nucleotides matching TRBD2. The CDR3 length is 17 residues. The germline CDR1 and CDR2 sequences are LGHNA and YNFKEQ. Trimming at V came to 0 bases and at J to 2 bases, leaving 7 bases not matched to a gene. This CDR3 reads CASSQDNPSGAQETQYF. The CDR3 nucleotides read TGTGCCAGCAGCCAAGATAATCCTAGCGGGGCACAAGAGACCCAGTACTTC.

CDR3 in amino acids: CASSYRGSYEQYF. The CDR3 DNA reads as TGTGCCAGCAGTTACCGGGGATCCTACGAGCAGTACTTC. The chain has TRBV6-6 and TRBJ2-7, with D perhaps TRBD2 (5 bases). The CDR3 covers 13 residues. CDR1 and CDR2 from the germline V gene are MNHNY and SVGAGI (reference sequence). Trimming pared 2 bases from V and 1 base from J, leaving 6 bases between.

The genes are TRBV6-1 and TRBJ1-2; D perhaps matches TRBD1 (6 bases). Germline V CDR1 and CDR2: MNHNS, SASEGT. Trimming cost V 6 bases and J 4 bases, with 18 bases left between them. The CDR3 is 15 amino acids. The CDR3 DNA reads as TGTGCCAGCAGGACCTGGGGGGACACGACCTATGGCTACACCTTC. It encodes CASRTWGDTTYGYTF.

The V and J genes are TRBV18 and TRBJ2-7; D not certain. Germline lookup yields CDR1 KGHSH and CDR2 LQKENI. The CDR3 contains 12 residues. V lost 4 bases, J lost 2 bases, and 6 bases lay in between. The CDR3: CASSLPAYEQYF. CDR3 sequence (DNA): TGTGCCAGCTCACTCCCAGCCTACGAGCAGTACTTC.

As DNA, the CDR3 is TGCAGCGTTGAATCGGCGATGAACACTGAAGCTTTCTTT. Encoded protein: CSVESAMNTEAFF. The chain joins TRBV29-1 to TRBJ1-1; D is unresolved. The V and J ends lost 2 bases and 0 bases respectively, with 7 bases between them. This CDR3 comprises 13 residues. CDR1 SQVTM and CDR2 ANQGSEA come from the germline V gene.

The CDR3 region is CASSAPDKAKNIQYF. The CDR3 DNA follows: TGTGCCAGCAGTGCCCCGGACAAAGCCAAAAACATTCAGTACTTC. The chain links TRBV28 to TRBJ2-4, with D maybe TRBD1 (5 bases). The CDR3 is 15 amino acids. V gave up 5 bases and J gave up 0 bases, with 11 bases separating them. CDR1 and CDR2 from the germline V gene are MDHEN and SYDVKM.

V gene TRBV7-3 combines with J gene TRBJ2-1; a possible D gene is TRBD2 (6 bases). Germline V CDR1 and CDR2: SGHTA, FQGTGA. The ends were cut back, 5 bases at V and 7 bases at J, with 12 bases in the middle. This CDR3 contains 13 residues. In DNA form, the CDR3 reads TGTGCCAGCAGCACTTGGGGGGTAAATGAGCAGTTCTTC. Translating it yields CASSTWGVNEQFF.

This chain uses TRBV6-5 with TRBJ2-3; 9 bases line up with TRBD2. The germline gives CDR1 MNHEY, CDR2 SVGAGI. The CDR3 spans 15 residues. Unmatched junction bases numbered 4, after V lost 6 bases and J lost 0 bases. For the CDR3, the DNA is TGTGCCAGCAGCCGACTAGCGGAGAGCACAGATACGCAGTATTTT. Translated, it gives CASSRLAESTDTQYF.

This clone was seen more than once but under ten times. V usage is TRBV15 and J usage is TRBJ1-2; D perhaps matches TRBD1 (6 bases). Germline V lookup: CDR1 LNHNV, CDR2 YYDKDF (reference sequence). The CDR3 runs to 14 residues. With 0 bases removed from V and 6 bases from J, the gap between germline ends came to 11 bases. CDR3 sequence (DNA): TGTGCCACCAGCAGAGAAGGGGGAGGAGATGGCTACACCTTC. Translating gives CATSREGGGDGYTF.